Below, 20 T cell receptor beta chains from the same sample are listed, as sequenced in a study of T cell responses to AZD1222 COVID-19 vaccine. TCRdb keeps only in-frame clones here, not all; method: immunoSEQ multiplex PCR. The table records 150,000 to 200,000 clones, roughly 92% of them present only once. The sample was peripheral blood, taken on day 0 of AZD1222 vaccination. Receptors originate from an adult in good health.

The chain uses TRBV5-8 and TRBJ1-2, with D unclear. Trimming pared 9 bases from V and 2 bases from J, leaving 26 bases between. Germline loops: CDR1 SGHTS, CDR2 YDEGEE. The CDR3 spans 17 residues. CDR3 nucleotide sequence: TGTGCCACCCTGGCCCCCGAGCGAGGACTTGCGAACTATGGCTACACCTTC. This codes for CATLAPERGLANYGYTF.

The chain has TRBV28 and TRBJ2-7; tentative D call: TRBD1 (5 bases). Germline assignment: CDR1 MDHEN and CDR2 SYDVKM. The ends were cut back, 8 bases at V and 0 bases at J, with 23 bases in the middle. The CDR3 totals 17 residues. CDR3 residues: CASRGKLDKVSSYEQYF. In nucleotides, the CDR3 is TGTGCCAGCCGCGGAAAGCTGGACAAAGTTAGCTCCTACGAGCAGTACTTC. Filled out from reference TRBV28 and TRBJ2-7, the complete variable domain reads DVKVTQSSRYLVKRTGEKVFLECVQDMDHENMFWYRQDPGLGLRLIYFSYDVKMKEKGDIPEGYSVSREKKERFSLILESASTNQTSMYLCASRGKLDKVSSYEQYFGPGTRLTVT.

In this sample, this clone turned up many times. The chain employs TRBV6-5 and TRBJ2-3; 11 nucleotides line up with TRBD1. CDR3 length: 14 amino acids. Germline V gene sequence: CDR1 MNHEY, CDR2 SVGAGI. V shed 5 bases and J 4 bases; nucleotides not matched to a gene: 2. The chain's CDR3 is CASSPGQGADTQYF. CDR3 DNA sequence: TGTGCCAGCAGTCCGGGACAGGGGGCAGATACGCAGTATTTT.

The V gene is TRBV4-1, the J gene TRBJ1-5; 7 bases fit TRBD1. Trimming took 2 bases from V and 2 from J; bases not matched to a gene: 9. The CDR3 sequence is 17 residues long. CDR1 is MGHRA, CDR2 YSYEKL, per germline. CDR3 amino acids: CASSQPGGDRGNQPQHF. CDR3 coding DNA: TGCGCCAGCAGCCAACCTGGCGGGGACAGAGGCAATCAGCCCCAGCATTTT.

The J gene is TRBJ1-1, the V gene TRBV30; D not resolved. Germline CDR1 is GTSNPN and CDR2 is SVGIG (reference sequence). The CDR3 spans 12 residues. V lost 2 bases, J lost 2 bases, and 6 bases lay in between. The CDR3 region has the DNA TGTGCCTGGAGTAAGACAAACACTGAAGCTTTCTTT. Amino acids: CAWSKTNTEAFF. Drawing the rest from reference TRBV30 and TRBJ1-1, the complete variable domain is SQTIHQWPATLVQPVGSPLSLECTVEGTSNPNLYWYRQAAGRGLQLLFYSVGIGQISSEVPQNLSASRPQDRQFILSSKKLLLSDSGFYLCAWSKTNTEAFFGQGTRLTVV.

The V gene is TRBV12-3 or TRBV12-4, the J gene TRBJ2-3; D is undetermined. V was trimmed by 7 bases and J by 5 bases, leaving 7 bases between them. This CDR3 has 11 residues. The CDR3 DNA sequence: TGTGCCAGCAAAAAGGGAGATACGCAGTATTTT. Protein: CASKKGDTQYF.

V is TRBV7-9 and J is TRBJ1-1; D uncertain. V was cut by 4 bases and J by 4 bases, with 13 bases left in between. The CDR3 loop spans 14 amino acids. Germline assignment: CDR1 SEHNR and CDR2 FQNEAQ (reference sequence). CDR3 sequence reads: CASSSPQGRTEAFF. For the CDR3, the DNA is TGTGCCAGCAGCTCCCCGCAAGGGCGCACTGAAGCTTTCTTT. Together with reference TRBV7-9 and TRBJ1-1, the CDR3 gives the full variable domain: DTGVSQNPRHKITKRGQNVTFRCDPISEHNRLYWYRQTLGQGPEFLTYFQNEAQLEKSRLLSDRFSAERPKGSFSTLEIQRTEQGDSAMYLCASSSPQGRTEAFFGQGTRLTVV.

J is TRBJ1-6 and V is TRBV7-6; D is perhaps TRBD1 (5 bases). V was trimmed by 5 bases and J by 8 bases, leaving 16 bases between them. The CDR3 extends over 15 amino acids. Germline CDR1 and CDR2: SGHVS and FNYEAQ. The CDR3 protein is CASSPRLGGDSPLHF. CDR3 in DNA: TGTGCCAGCAGCCCCCGACTAGGAGGGGATTCACCCCTCCACTTT.

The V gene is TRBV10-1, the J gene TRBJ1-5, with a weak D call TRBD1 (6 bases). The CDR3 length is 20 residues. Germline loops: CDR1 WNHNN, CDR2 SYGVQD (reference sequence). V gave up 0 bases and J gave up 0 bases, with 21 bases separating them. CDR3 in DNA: TGCGCCAGCAGTGAGTCCCCGCTGCTGACAGGTCGCATTAGCAATCAGCCCCAGCATTTT. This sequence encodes CASSESPLLTGRISNQPQHF.

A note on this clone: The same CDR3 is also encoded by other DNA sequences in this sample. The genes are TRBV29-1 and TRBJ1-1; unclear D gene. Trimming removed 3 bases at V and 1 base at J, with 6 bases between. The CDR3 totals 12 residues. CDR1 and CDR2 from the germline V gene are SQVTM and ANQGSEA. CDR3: CSVDWGNTEAFF. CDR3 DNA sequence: TGCAGCGTTGACTGGGGGAACACTGAAGCTTTCTTT.

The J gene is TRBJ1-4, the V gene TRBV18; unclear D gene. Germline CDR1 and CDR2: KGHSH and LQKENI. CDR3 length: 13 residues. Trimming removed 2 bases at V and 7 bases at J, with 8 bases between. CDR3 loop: CASSPGKGEKLFF. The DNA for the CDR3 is TGTGCCAGCTCACCAGGGAAGGGTGAAAAACTGTTTTTT.

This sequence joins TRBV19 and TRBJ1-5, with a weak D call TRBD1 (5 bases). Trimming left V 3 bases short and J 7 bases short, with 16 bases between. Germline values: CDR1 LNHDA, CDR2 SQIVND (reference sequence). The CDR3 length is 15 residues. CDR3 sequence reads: CASSIRPGVEQPQHF. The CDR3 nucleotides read TGTGCCAGTAGTATCCGGCCGGGGGTCGAGCAGCCCCAGCATTTT.

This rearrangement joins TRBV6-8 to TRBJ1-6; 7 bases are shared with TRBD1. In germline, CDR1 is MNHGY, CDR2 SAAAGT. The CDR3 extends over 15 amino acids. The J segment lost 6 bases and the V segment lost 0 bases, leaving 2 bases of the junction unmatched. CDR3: CASSYSRQGNSPLHF. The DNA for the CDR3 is TGTGCCAGCAGTTACTCGAGACAGGGTAATTCACCCCTCCACTTT.

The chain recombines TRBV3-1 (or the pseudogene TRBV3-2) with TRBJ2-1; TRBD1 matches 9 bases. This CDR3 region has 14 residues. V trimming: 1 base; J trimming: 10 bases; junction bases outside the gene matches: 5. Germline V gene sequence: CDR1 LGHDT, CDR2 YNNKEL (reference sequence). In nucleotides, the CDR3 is TGTGCCAGCAGCCAAGGGGGACAGGGAAGCGAGCAGTTCTTC. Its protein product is CASSQGGQGSEQFF.

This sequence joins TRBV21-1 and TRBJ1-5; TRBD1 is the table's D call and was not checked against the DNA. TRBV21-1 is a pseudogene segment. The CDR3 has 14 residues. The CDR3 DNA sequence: TGTGCCAGCGACATGGACAGTCCCAATCAGCCCCAGCATTTT. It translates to CASDMDSPNQPQHF.

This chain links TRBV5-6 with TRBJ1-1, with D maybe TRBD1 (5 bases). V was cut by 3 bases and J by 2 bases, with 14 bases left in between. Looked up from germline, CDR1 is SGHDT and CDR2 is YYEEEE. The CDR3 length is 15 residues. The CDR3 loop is CASSSGGAPNTEAFF. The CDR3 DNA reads TGTGCCAGCAGCTCCGGCGGGGCCCCTAACACTGAAGCTTTCTTT.

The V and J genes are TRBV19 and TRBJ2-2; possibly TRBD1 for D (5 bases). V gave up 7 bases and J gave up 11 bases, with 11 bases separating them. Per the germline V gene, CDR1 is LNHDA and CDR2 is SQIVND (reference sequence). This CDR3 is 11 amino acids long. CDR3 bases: TGTGCCAGTACCGAAGGGGCTGAGCTGTTTTTT. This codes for CASTEGAELFF.

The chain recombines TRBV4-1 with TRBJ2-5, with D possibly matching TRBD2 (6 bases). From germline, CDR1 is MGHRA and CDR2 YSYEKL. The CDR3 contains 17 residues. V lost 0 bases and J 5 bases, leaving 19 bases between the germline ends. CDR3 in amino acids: CASSQEGVGGPYETQYF. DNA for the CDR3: TGCGCCAGCAGCCAAGAGGGAGTAGGAGGGCCTTATGAGACCCAGTACTTC.

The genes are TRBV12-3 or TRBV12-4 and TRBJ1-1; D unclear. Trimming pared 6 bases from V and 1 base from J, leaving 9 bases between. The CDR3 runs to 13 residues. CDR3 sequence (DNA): TGTGCCAGCAGGCCGGACCCGAACACTGAAGCTTTCTTT. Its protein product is CASRPDPNTEAFF.

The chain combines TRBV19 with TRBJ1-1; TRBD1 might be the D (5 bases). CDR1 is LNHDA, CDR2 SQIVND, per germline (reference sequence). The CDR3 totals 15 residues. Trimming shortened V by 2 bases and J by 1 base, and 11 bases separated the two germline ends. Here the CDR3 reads CASSIQGGTNTEAFF. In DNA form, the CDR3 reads TGTGCCAGTAGTATACAGGGAGGGACGAACACTGAAGCTTTCTTT.